The 10 T cell receptor beta chains listed next were all sequenced from one sample in a study of tumor and adjacent non-tumor tissue in lung cancer. A modified ARM-PCR protocol with three rounds of nested PCR amplified TCRbeta. TCRdb reprocessed the multiplex PCR reads via MiXCR and lists one record per CDR3 protein. The profile covers about 200,000 distinct CDR3 sequences, with approximately 74% appearing a single time and approximately 26% taken by the ten largest. The template was RNA from unsorted bulk tissue. Material: lung tumor tissue. Receptors were obtained from a man aged 55 to 70 with non-small cell lung cancer.

On this clonotype: A much larger clone sits a single nucleotide away, making a read error possible. This chain joins TRBV20-1 and TRBJ2-1, with D possibly matching TRBD2 (7 bases). The CDR3 contains 16 residues. Germline loops: CDR1 DFQATT, CDR2 SNEGSKA (reference sequence). This chain's CDR3 is CSAGGDGGRTYDEQFF. The DNA of the CDR3 is TGCAGTGCTGGGGGGGACGGGGGCCGAACCTACGATGAGCAGTTCTTC.

CDR3 bases: TGTGCCAGCAGTTACGGTCTCGGCGGGGGGGCGGGGTACGAGCAGTACTTC. This codes for CASSYGLGGGAGYEQYF. This chain connects TRBV6-6 to TRBJ2-7; 9 bases align to TRBD2. CDR1 and CDR2 from the germline V gene are MNHNY and SVGAGI (reference sequence). Losses at the gene ends were 2 bases for V and 4 bases for J; bases not matched to a gene: 12. CDR3 length: 17 residues.

The rearrangement joins TRBV5-4 to TRBJ2-2, with 15 bases lining up with TRBD2. Germline CDR1 SGHNT, CDR2 YYREEE (reference sequence). The CDR3 spans 17 residues. Here the CDR3 reads CVNRPGLAGGNTGELFF. CDR3 nucleotides: TGTGTCAACAGGCCGGGACTAGCGGGGGGGAACACCGGGGAGCTGTTTTTT.

About this clonotype itself: A much larger clone is a single base away; this may be a read error. The chain is built from TRBV4-2 and TRBJ2-3; 7 bases are a match to TRBD2. Trimming removed 1 base from V and 5 bases from J; junction bases left unmatched: 9. The CDR3 length is 16 residues. Germline CDR1 LGHNA, CDR2 YNFKEQ. The CDR3 nucleotides read TGTGCCAGCAGCCAAGGAAGGGTGTGGGGGGGAGATACGCAGTATTTT. This encodes CASSQGRVWGGDTQYF.

In the case of this clonotype: An end of the junction differs from the germline gene, which may be a read error. The V gene is TRBV11-3, the J gene TRBJ2-7; the D is unclear. Looked up from germline, CDR1 is SGHNT and CDR2 is YENEEA. CDR3 length: 13 residues. The CDR3 region is CASSLSQGYEPYF. The CDR3 nucleotides read TGTGCCAGCAGTTTGTCACAAGGGTACGAGCCGTACTTC.

Regarding this clonotype: This is likely a read error, given that the CDR3 carries no conserved phenylalanine or tryptophan at its end. The gene calls are TRBV11-3 and TRBJ2-2, with TRBD2 matching over 10 bases. This CDR3 spans 16 amino acids. Germline V gives CDR1 SGHNT, CDR2 YENEEA. The CDR3 loop is CASSLTSGVNTGELFC. In DNA form, the CDR3 reads TGTGCCAGCAGCCTAACTAGCGGGGTGAACACAGGGGAGCTGTTTTGT.

This clonotype was observed a handful of times. Possible read error: a much larger clone is one base away. V and J are TRBV20-1 and TRBJ1-4; TRBD1 agrees at 7 bases. With 1 base clipped from V and 7 bases from J, the junction kept 15 bases outside the gene matches. Germline values: CDR1 DFQATT, CDR2 SNEGSKA (reference sequence). The CDR3 runs to 17 residues. This CDR3 reads CSARGAKQGTLLEKLFF. Here the CDR3 DNA reads TGCAGTGCTAGAGGGGCGAAACAGGGGACCTTACTTGAAAAACTGTTTTTT.

This clonotype occurred many times. The J gene is TRBJ2-1, the V gene TRBV5-4; TRBD2 matches at 11 bases. V was clipped by 0 bases and J by 4 bases; unmatched bases: 6. The CDR3 contains 17 residues. Germline CDR1 and CDR2: SGHNT and YYREEE (reference sequence). The CDR3 is CASSLGIAGGPYNEQFF. In nucleotides, the CDR3 is TGTGCCAGCAGCTTGGGAATAGCGGGAGGGCCATACAATGAGCAGTTCTTC.

The table lists this clonotype with many counts. The gene calls are TRBV4-3 and TRBJ2-1; 8 bases map to TRBD2. The CDR3 consists of 18 residues. CDR1 is LGHNA and CDR2 is YSLEER in the germline V gene. Losses at the gene ends were 0 bases for V and 2 bases for J; bases not matched to a gene: 9. DNA of the CDR3: TGCGCCAGCAGCCAAGATCGTACCCGGGAGGGGACCTACAATGAGCAGTTCTTC. Its translation: CASSQDRTREGTYNEQFF.

The count of this clonotype is one. Being one base from a much bigger clone, this may be a read error. This chain connects TRBV4-2 to TRBJ1-2; D unclear. The germline CDR1 and CDR2 sequences are LGHNA and YNFKEQ. V dropped 7 bases and J dropped 5 bases, with 20 bases sitting between them. This CDR3 region has 15 residues. The CDR3 loop is CASNQTTAVGYGYTF. CDR3 nucleotides: TGTGCCAGCAACCAGACGACCGCCGTGGGTTATGGCTACACCTTC.